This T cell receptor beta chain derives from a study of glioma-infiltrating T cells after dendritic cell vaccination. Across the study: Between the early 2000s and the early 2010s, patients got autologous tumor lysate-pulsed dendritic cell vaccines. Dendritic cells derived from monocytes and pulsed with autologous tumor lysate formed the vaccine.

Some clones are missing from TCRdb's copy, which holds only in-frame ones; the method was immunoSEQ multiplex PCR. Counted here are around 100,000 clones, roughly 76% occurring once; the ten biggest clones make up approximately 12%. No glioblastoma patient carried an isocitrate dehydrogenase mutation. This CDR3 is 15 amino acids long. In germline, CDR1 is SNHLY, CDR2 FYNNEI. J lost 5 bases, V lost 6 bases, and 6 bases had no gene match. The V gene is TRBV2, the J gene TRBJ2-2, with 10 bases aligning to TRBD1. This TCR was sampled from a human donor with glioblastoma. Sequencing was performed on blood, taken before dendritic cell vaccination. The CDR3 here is CASSRQGALTGELFF. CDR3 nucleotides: TGTGCCAGCAGCCGACAGGGGGCGCTAACCGGGGAGCTGTTTTTT.